What follows are 28 T cell receptor beta chains derived from one specimen sequenced in a study of human T cells and chemical hapten exposure. Using its own MiXCR run on the RACE reads, TCRdb lists one record per CDR3 protein. Of 75,000 to 90,000 distinct CDR3 sequences detected, around a tenth appear once; the ten largest clones hold under 1.5%. Stated time point: patch test 1, 2 weeks after DPC sensitization. Described treatment: therapeutic diphenylcyclopropenone sensitization with weekly scalp DPC. The specimen comprised whole blood, sampled in connection with sensitization to the hapten diphenylcyclopropenone (DPC). The receptors were sampled from a woman between 45 and 65 years old with alopecia areata. Some clones in this sample may be carry-over from other donors' samples.

This clonotype was picked up many times. The rearrangement links TRBV18 to TRBJ2-4; TRBD1 aligns across 9 bases. CDR1 and CDR2 (germline): KGHSH, LQKENI. With V trimmed by 5 bases and J by 4 bases, 3 bases remained unmatched. CDR3 length: 14 amino acids. CDR3 in DNA: TGTGCCAGCTCAGTACAGGGGGCTAAAAACATTCAGTACTTC. Residues: CASSVQGAKNIQYF.

This clonotype was recorded at least ten times. The V call is TRBV5-4, the J call TRBJ1-1; D gene uncertain. V shed 4 bases and J shed 1 base, with 11 bases lying between them. Germline V gives CDR1 SGHNT, CDR2 YYREEE (reference sequence). The CDR3 totals 14 residues. The CDR3 loop reads CASSLTGPNTEAFF. The CDR3 DNA is TGTGCCAGCAGCCTTACTGGACCGAACACTGAAGCTTTCTTT.

The rearrangement joins TRBV11-2 to TRBJ2-3; tentatively, D is TRBD1 or TRBD2 (5 bases each). Germline loops: CDR1 SGHAT, CDR2 FQNNGV. The CDR3 is 14 residues long. Trimming left V 3 bases short and J 0 bases short, with 7 bases between. CDR3 in amino acids: CASSFRGSTDTQYF. The CDR3 DNA reads TGTGCCAGCAGCTTCCGGGGCAGCACAGATACGCAGTATTTT.

The chain recombines TRBV11-1 with TRBJ2-7; the D gene is possibly TRBD2 (5 bases). CDR1 is SGHAT and CDR2 is FQDESV in the germline V gene (reference sequence). V was pared by 4 bases and J by 4 bases, with 8 bases between. The length of the CDR3 is 12 residues. The DNA of the CDR3 is TGTGCCAGCAGCTCCGGACTGTACGAGCAGTACTTC. Encoded protein: CASSSGLYEQYF. The full variable domain, in which reference TRBV11-1 and TRBJ2-7 provide the parts outside the CDR3, is EAEVAQSPRYKITEKSQAVAFWCDPISGHATLYWYRQILGQGPELLVQFQDESVVDDSQLPKDRFSAERLKGVDSTLKIQPAELGDSAMYLCASSSGLYEQYFGPGTRLTVT.

This clonotype was seen repeatedly, ten times or more. This rearrangement joins TRBV19 to TRBJ2-7, with 10 bases matching TRBD2. Germline loops: CDR1 LNHDA, CDR2 SQIVND (reference sequence). CDR3 length: 17 residues. The ends lost 5 bases at V and 5 bases at J; junction bases unmatched: 15. CDR3 sequence (DNA): TGTGCCAGTAGTCAGACGGTTGGGGCTAGCGGGAGACACGAGCAGTACTTC. This gives the protein CASSQTVGASGRHEQYF.

This rearrangement joins TRBV5-4 to TRBJ2-5; D perhaps matches TRBD2 (6 bases). Germline V gene data show CDR1 as SGHNT and CDR2 as YYREEE (reference sequence). V lost 5 bases to trimming and J lost 5 bases, with 19 bases between them. CDR3 length: 15 amino acids. CDR3 region: CASSGGGGLMETQYF. CDR3 bases: TGTGCCAGCAGTGGGGGAGGAGGGCTTATGGAGACCCAGTACTTC. Filled out from reference TRBV5-4 and TRBJ2-5, the complete variable domain reads ETGVTQSPTHLIKTRGQQVTLRCSSQSGHNTVSWYQQALGQGPQFIFQYYREEENGRGNFPPRFSGLQFPNYSSELNVNALELDDSALYLCASSGGGGLMETQYFGPGTRLLVL.

This clonotype was counted a few times. The chain has TRBV19 and TRBJ1-4, with 7 positions matching TRBD1. Germline values: CDR1 LNHDA, CDR2 SQIVND (reference sequence). This CDR3 is 14 amino acids long. Trimming at V came to 4 bases and at J to 8 bases, leaving 7 bases not matched to a gene. The CDR3, as DNA: TGTGCCAGTAGTAGACAGGGTTCCGTGGAAAAACTGTTTTTT. Translating gives CASSRQGSVEKLFF.

This clonotype was seen many times. The gene calls are TRBV20-1 and TRBJ2-1; weak D call: TRBD2 (5 bases). CDR1 and CDR2 (germline): DFQATT, SNEGSKA (reference sequence). The CDR3 has 16 amino acids. V was shortened by 0 bases and J by 3 bases, with 15 bases between the two germline ends. CDR3 residues: CSARDLRTQRYNEQFF. CDR3 bases: TGCAGTGCTAGAGATTTGAGGACTCAGCGCTACAATGAGCAGTTCTTC.

This clonotype has only a few counts. The chain links TRBV19 to TRBJ2-7, with TRBD2 identical over 8 bases. The junction had 12 bases not matched to a gene; V was cut back by 6 bases and J by 5 bases. This CDR3 region has 15 residues. CDR1 LNHDA and CDR2 SQIVND come from the germline V gene (reference sequence). CDR3 sequence reads: CASRRMGGRNDEQYF. DNA of the CDR3: TGTGCCAGTAGACGAATGGGCGGGAGGAACGACGAGCAGTACTTC.

The rearrangement joins TRBV24-1 to TRBJ2-3, with unresolved D. The CDR3 is 11 amino acids. Germline CDR1 and CDR2: KGHDR and SFDVKD. V was trimmed by 3 bases and J by 8 bases, leaving 5 bases between them. CDR3 sequence (DNA): TGTGCCACCAGTGATGATTTTACGCAGTATTTT. This encodes CATSDDFTQYF.

The CDR3: CASSFSRGGIYEQYF. The DNA for the CDR3 is TGCGCCAGCAGCTTTTCCCGCGGAGGTATCTACGAGCAGTACTTC. V gene TRBV5-1 combines with J gene TRBJ2-7; tentative D call: TRBD2 (5 bases). The CDR3 sequence is 15 residues long. V was shortened by 2 bases and J by 3 bases, with 15 bases between the two germline ends. Per the germline V gene, CDR1 is SGHRS and CDR2 is YFSETQ.

This clonotype turned up a few times. The chain couples TRBV6-5 to TRBJ2-3; unclear D gene. CDR3 length: 14 amino acids. Germline lookup yields CDR1 MNHEY and CDR2 SVGAGI. V gave up 5 bases and J gave up 0 bases, with 9 bases separating them. The CDR3 loop reads CASSIRASTDTQYF. CDR3 DNA sequence: TGTGCCAGCAGTATCCGGGCAAGCACAGATACGCAGTATTTT.

This chain joins TRBV12-3 or TRBV12-4 and TRBJ2-1; TRBD2 agrees at 14 bases. This CDR3 has 17 amino acids. V lost 6 bases to trimming and J lost 7 bases; unmatched junction nucleotides: 11. In nucleotides, the CDR3 is TGTGCCAGCAGCCCCGGGACTAGCGGGAGAGTGAGGAATGAGCAGTTCTTC. Translating it yields CASSPGTSGRVRNEQFF.

This clonotype was observed a handful of times. This chain uses TRBV7-3 with TRBJ2-3; D gene ambiguous. The CDR3 has 12 residues. V was shortened by 5 bases and J by 1 base, with 4 bases between the two germline ends. Germline CDR1 reads SGHTA; CDR2 reads FQGTGA. The CDR3 loop is CASSDRTDTQYF. The CDR3 nucleotides are TGTGCCAGCAGCGATCGCACAGATACGCAGTATTTT.

The J gene is TRBJ1-1, the V gene TRBV7-2; D is undetermined. The germline V and J ends were trimmed by 5 bases and 9 bases, with 10 bases remaining between them. The CDR3 runs 11 residues. The germline V gene encodes CDR1 SGHTA and CDR2 FQGNSA. CDR3 sequence: CASSPRTQAFF. CDR3 DNA: TGTGCCAGCAGCCCCCGTACCCAAGCTTTCTTT.

There are many counts of this clonotype. The chain employs TRBV4-3 and TRBJ2-3; 10 nucleotides line up with TRBD2. This CDR3 spans 18 amino acids. CDR1 and CDR2 from the germline V gene are LGHNA and YSLEER. The ends lost 3 bases at V and 2 bases at J; junction bases unmatched: 11. The CDR3 coding sequence is TGCGCCAGCAGCCAGCAAAACGGACTAGCGGAACCCACAGATACGCAGTATTTT. It yields the protein CASSQQNGLAEPTDTQYF.

This clonotype turned up a few times. The gene calls are TRBV10-3 and TRBJ2-7; 7 bases map to TRBD1. The CDR3 runs 13 residues. V shed 5 bases and J 4 bases; nucleotides not matched to a gene: 5. Germline V CDR1 and CDR2: ENHRY, SYGVKD. CDR3 residues: CAISRDRDYEQYF. Here the CDR3 DNA reads TGTGCCATCAGTAGGGACAGAGATTACGAGCAGTACTTC.

This clonotype was detected many times. The chain joins TRBV7-2 to TRBJ1-1; no firm D call. Trimming removed 1 base from V and 8 bases from J, with 8 bases in between. Germline CDR1 SGHTA, CDR2 FQGNSA. This CDR3 has 12 amino acids. The chain's CDR3 is CASSLDRPEAFF. The CDR3 DNA reads as TGTGCCAGCAGCTTAGATAGGCCCGAAGCTTTCTTT.

This clonotype was observed many times. The chain is built from TRBV19 and TRBJ2-7, with TRBD2 matching over 10 bases. This CDR3 has 15 residues. The germline CDR1 and CDR2 sequences are LNHDA and SQIVND (reference sequence). With 5 bases clipped from V and 2 bases from J, the junction kept 6 bases outside the gene matches. The DNA of the CDR3 is TGTGCCAGTAGTGCTAGCGGGAGAGGGGCCTACGAGCAGTACTTC. It is translated as CASSASGRGAYEQYF.

About this clonotype: One end of the junction fails to match germline, which may point to a read error. The rearrangement links TRBV5-1 to TRBJ2-1; TRBD1 matches at 8 bases. CDR3 length: 15 residues. Germline V gene lookup returns CDR1 SGHRS and CDR2 YFSETQ. In DNA form, the CDR3 reads TGCGCCAGCAGATTGGGGCAGGGGGCGGGCAATGAGCAGTTCTTC. Its translation: CASRLGQGAGNEQFF.

This clonotype was recorded at least ten times. The chain carries TRBV6-2 or TRBV6-3 and TRBJ2-1; D is possibly TRBD2 (7 bases). The CDR3 sequence is 15 residues long. Germline V gives CDR1 MNHEY, CDR2 SVGEGT. V shed 6 bases and J shed 4 bases, with 16 bases lying between them. In nucleotides, the CDR3 is TGTGCCAGCAGGCCCACGGGGGGCTGGTACAATGAGCAGTTCTTC. It is translated as CASRPTGGWYNEQFF.

This clonotype has more than one count but fewer than ten. The chain is built from TRBV6-6 and TRBJ1-5; unclear D gene. CDR3 length: 14 amino acids. Trimming took 2 bases from V and 2 from J, leaving 7 bases between them. CDR1 and CDR2 from the germline V gene are MNHNY and SVGAGI (reference sequence). The CDR3 protein is CASSYGGGNQPQHF. The CDR3 coding sequence is TGTGCCAGCAGTTACGGCGGAGGCAATCAGCCCCAGCATTTT.

V is TRBV29-1 and J is TRBJ1-1; D remains unclear. V shed 3 bases and J shed 2 bases, with 13 bases lying between them. Germline V lookup: CDR1 SQVTM, CDR2 ANQGSEA. The CDR3 spans 14 residues. CDR3 bases: TGCAGCGTTGAGGTTGGTCCGTCCAACACTGAAGCTTTCTTT. This gives the protein CSVEVGPSNTEAFF.

The sample holds a few counts of this clonotype. This rearrangement joins TRBV7-8 to TRBJ1-6; perhaps TRBD1 as D (6 bases). There are 13 residues in the CDR3. Germline V lookup: CDR1 SGHVS, CDR2 FQNEAQ. V gave up 6 bases and J gave up 14 bases, with 17 bases separating them. DNA of the CDR3: TGTGCCAGCAGACGGACAGCTTCGGCCTCCCTCCACTTT. Its translation: CASRRTASASLHF. Together with reference TRBV7-8 and TRBJ1-6, the CDR3 gives the full variable domain: GAGVSQSPRYKVAKRGQDVALRCDPISGHVSLFWYQQALGQGPEFLTYFQNEAQLDKSGLPSDRFFAERPEGSVSTLKIQRTQQEDSAVYLCASRRTASASLHFGNGTRLTVT.

This sequence joins TRBV11-1 and TRBJ2-7, with 10 nucleotides matching TRBD1. Germline trimming cut 5 bases from V and 3 bases from J; bases unmatched to any gene: 7. This CDR3 contains 15 residues. The germline V gene has CDR1 SGHAT and CDR2 FQDESV (reference sequence). Here the CDR3 DNA reads TGTGCCAGCAGCCCTTACCGGGACAGGGGCTACGAGCAGTACTTC. Translation gives CASSPYRDRGYEQYF.

This sequence joins TRBV2 and TRBJ2-4; 7 bases align to TRBD1. Trimming took 2 bases from V and 3 from J; bases not matched to a gene: 7. The CDR3 has 16 residues. Germline CDR1 reads SNHLY; CDR2 reads FYNNEI. The CDR3 nucleotides read TGTGCCAGCAGTGAATACCCCCGACAGGGCAAAAACATTCAGTACTTC. Translating it yields CASSEYPRQGKNIQYF.

This chain links TRBV11-1 with TRBJ2-3; D is unclear. V shed 4 bases and J shed 2 bases, with 13 bases lying between them. The CDR3 has 15 residues. Germline assignment: CDR1 SGHAT and CDR2 FQDESV (reference sequence). CDR3 region: CASSSVSRFTDTQYF. Here the CDR3 DNA reads TGTGCCAGCAGCTCAGTGTCCCGGTTCACAGATACGCAGTATTTT.

This chain connects TRBV7-9 to TRBJ1-5, with no clear D. Germline V CDR1 and CDR2: SEHNR, FQNEAQ (reference sequence). V was pared by 0 bases and J by 1 base, with 13 bases between. The CDR3 covers 17 residues. In DNA, the CDR3 is TGTGCCAGCAGCTTAGCCCCCCATCGGGGAAGCAATCAGCCCCAGCATTTT. This sequence encodes CASSLAPHRGSNQPQHF.